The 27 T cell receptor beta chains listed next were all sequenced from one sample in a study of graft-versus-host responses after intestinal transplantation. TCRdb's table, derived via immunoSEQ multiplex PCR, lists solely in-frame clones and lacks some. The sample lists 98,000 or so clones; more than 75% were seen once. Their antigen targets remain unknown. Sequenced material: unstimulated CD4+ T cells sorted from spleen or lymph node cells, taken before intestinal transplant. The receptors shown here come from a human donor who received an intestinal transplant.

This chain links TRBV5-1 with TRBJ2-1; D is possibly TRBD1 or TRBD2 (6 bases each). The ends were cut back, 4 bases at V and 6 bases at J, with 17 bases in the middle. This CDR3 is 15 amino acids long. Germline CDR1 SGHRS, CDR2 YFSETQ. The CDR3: CASSPSSGALNEQFF. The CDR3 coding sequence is TGCGCCAGCAGCCCTAGCTCGGGGGCCCTCAATGAGCAGTTCTTC.

The CDR3 spells CASSLGPLSERTSTDTQYF. The CDR3 bases are TGTGCCAGCAGCTTAGGGCCGCTATCAGAGAGAACTAGCACAGATACGCAGTATTTT. J is TRBJ2-3 and V is TRBV11-2, with no clear D. The CDR3 spans 19 residues. Trimming left V 1 base short and J 0 bases short, with 20 bases between. Germline V lookup: CDR1 SGHAT, CDR2 FQNNGV.

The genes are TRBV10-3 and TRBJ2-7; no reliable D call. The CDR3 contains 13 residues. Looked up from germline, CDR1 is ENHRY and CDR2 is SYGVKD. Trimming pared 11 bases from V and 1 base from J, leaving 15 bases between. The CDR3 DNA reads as TGTGCCGCCAGTAAGGCAGTTTCCTACGAGCAGTACTTC. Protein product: CAASKAVSYEQYF.

CDR3 nucleotides: TGTGCCATCAGTGATAGCCGAGGGGCACAATCTTGGGACGAGCAGTACTTC. Amino acid sequence: CAISDSRGAQSWDEQYF. The rearrangement joins TRBV10-3 to TRBJ2-7; D possibly uses TRBD1 or TRBD2 (5 bases each). The CDR3 covers 17 residues. The V gene lost 3 bases and the J gene lost 5 bases, with 23 bases spanning the gap. Germline V gene sequence: CDR1 ENHRY, CDR2 SYGVKD.

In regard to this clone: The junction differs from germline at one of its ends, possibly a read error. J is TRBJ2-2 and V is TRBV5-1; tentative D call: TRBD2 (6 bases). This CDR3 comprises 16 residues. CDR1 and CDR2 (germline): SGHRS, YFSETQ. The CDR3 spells CASSLNPTAGTGGLFF. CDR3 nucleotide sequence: TGCGCCAGCAGCTTGAATCCGACCGCTGGAACCGGGGGGCTGTTTTTT. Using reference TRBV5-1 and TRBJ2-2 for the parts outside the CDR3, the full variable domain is KAGVTQTPRYLIKTRGQQVTLSCSPISGHRSVSWYQQTPGQGLQFLFEYFSETQRNKGNFPGRFSGRQFSNSRSEMNVSTLELGDSALYLCASSLNPTAGTGGLFFGEGSRLTVL.

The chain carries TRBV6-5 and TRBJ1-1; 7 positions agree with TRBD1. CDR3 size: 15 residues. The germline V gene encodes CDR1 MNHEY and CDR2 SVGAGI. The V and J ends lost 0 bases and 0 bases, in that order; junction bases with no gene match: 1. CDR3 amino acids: CASSYSTGLNTEAFF. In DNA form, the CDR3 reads TGTGCCAGCAGTTACTCGACAGGGCTGAACACTGAAGCTTTCTTT.

DNA of the CDR3: TGCGCCAGCCTCGTTAGCGGGGGGCCGGAAGAGACCCAGTACTTC. Protein sequence: CASLVSGGPEETQYF. The chain employs TRBV5-1 and TRBJ2-5, with TRBD2 matching 10 bases. V dropped 7 bases and J dropped 3; count of bases not matched to a gene: 9. The germline V gene has CDR1 SGHRS and CDR2 YFSETQ. CDR3 length: 15 amino acids.

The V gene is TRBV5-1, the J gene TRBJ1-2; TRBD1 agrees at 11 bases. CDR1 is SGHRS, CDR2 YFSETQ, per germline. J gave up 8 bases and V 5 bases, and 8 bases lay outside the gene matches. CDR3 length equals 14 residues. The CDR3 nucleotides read TGCGCCAGCAGGCGGACAGGGGGCGAAGACGGCTACACCTTC. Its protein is CASRRTGGEDGYTF.

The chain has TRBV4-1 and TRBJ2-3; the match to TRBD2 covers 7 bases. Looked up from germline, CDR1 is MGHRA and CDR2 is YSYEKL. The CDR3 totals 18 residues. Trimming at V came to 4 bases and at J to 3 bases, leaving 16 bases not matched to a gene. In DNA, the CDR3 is TGCGCCAGCAGCCGGCGGGAGTCGACAACACCCCTGACAGATACGCAGTATTTT. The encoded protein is CASSRRESTTPLTDTQYF.

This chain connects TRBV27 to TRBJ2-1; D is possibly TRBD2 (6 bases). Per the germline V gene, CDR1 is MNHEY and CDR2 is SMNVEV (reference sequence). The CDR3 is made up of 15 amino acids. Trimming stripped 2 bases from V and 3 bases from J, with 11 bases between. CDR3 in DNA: TGTGCCAGCAGTTTAATACTAGCTGGCTACAATGAGCAGTTCTTC. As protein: CASSLILAGYNEQFF.

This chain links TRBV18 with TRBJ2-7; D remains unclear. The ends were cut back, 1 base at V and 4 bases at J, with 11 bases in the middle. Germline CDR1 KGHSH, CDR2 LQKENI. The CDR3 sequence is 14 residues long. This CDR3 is CASSPLGDKYEQYF. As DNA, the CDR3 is TGTGCCAGCTCACCACTGGGCGACAAGTACGAGCAGTACTTC. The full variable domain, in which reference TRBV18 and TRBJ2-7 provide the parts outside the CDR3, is NAGVMQNPRHLVRRRGQEARLRCSPMKGHSHVYWYRQLPEEGLKFMVYLQKENIIDESGMPKERFSAEFPKEGPSILRIQQVVRGDSAAYFCASSPLGDKYEQYFGPGTRLTVT.

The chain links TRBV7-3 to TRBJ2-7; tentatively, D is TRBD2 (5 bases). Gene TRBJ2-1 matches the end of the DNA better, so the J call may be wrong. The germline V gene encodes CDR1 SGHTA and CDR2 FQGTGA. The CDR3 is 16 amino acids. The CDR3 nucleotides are TGTGCCAGCAGCGTTCAGGCGGGCCTCTCCTACAATGAGCAGTTCTTC. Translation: CASSVQAGLSYNEQFF.

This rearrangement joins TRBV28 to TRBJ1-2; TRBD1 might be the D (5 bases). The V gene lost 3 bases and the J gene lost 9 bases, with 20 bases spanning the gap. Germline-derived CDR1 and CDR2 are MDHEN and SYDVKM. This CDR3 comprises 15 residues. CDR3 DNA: TGTGCCAGCAGTTTTCGGTCCGGGACCCTTCCTCGCTACACCTTC. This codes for CASSFRSGTLPRYTF.

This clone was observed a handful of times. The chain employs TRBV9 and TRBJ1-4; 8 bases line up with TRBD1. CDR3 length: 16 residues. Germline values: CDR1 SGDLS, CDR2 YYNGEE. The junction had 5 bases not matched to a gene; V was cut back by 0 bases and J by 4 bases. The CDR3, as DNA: TGTGCCAGCAGCGTAGAAACAGGACAGGGTAATGAAAAACTGTTTTTT. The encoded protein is CASSVETGQGNEKLFF.

CDR3 sequence: CASSLFQGGYEQYF. DNA of the CDR3: TGTGCCAGCAGTTTATTTCAGGGGGGGTACGAGCAGTACTTC. The chain carries TRBV28 and TRBJ2-7; D might be TRBD1 or TRBD2, each matching 7 bases. The V gene lost 1 base and the J gene lost 4 bases, with 11 bases spanning the gap. CDR3 length equals 14 residues. The germline V gene encodes CDR1 MDHEN and CDR2 SYDVKM. The full variable domain, rest sourced from reference TRBV28 and TRBJ2-7, is DVKVTQSSRYLVKRTGEKVFLECVQDMDHENMFWYRQDPGLGLRLIYFSYDVKMKEKGDIPEGYSVSREKKERFSLILESASTNQTSMYLCASSLFQGGYEQYFGPGTRLTVT.

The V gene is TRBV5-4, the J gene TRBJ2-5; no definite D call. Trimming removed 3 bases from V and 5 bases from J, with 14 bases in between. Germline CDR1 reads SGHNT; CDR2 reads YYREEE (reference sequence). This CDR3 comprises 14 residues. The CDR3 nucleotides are TGTGCCAGCAGCTCACGAGGACCGGCGGAGACCCAGTACTTC. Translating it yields CASSSRGPAETQYF.

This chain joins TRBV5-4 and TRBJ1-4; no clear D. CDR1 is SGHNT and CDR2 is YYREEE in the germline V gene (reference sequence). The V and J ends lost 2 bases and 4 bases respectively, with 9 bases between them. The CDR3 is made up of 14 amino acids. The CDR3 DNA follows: TGTGCCAGCAGCTTTTCCGGACTTAATGAAAAACTGTTTTTT. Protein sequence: CASSFSGLNEKLFF.

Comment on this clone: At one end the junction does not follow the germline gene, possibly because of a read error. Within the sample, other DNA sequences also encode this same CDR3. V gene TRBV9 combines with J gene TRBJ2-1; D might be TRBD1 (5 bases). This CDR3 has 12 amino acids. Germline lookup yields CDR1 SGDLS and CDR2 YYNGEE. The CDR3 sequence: CASSVQGHEQFF. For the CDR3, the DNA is TGCGCCAGCAGCGTTCAGGGCCATGAGCAGTTCTTC.

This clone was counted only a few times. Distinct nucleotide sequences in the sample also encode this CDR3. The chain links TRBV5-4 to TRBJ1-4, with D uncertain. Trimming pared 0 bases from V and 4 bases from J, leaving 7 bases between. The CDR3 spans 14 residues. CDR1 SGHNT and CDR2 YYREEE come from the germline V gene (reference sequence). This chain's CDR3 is CASSLGGYNEKLFF. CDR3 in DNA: TGTGCCAGCAGCTTGGGGGGATATAATGAAAAACTGTTTTTT.

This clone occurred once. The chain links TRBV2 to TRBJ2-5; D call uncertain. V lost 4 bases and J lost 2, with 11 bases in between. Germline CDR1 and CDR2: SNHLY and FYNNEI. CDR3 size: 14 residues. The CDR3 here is CASSVLRPQETQYF. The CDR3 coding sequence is TGTGCCAGCAGTGTACTAAGACCTCAAGAGACCCAGTACTTC.

The chain's CDR3 is CASRVKNIQYF. As DNA, the CDR3 is TGTGCCAGCAGAGTAAAAAACATTCAGTACTTC. The V call is TRBV6-5, the J call TRBJ2-4; D is unclear. V shed 6 bases and J shed 4 bases, with 4 bases lying between them. CDR1 and CDR2 from the germline V gene are MNHEY and SVGAGI. CDR3 length equals 11 residues.

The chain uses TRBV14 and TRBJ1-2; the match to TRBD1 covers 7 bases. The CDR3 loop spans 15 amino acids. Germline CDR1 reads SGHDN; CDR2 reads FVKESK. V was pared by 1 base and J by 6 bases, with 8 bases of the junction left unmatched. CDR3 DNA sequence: TGTGCCAGCAGCCAAGGGGCGACAGGGAGCCATGGCTACACCTTC. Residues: CASSQGATGSHGYTF.

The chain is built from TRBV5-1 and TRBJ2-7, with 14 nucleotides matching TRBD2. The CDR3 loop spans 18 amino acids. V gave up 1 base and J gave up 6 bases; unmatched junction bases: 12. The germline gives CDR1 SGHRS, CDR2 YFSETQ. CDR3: CASSLRGTSGSSYSEQYF. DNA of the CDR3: TGCGCCAGCAGCTTGCGGGGGACTAGCGGGAGTTCGTATAGCGAGCAGTACTTC. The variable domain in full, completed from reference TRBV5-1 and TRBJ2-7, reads KAGVTQTPRYLIKTRGQQVTLSCSPISGHRSVSWYQQTPGQGLQFLFEYFSETQRNKGNFPGRFSGRQFSNSRSEMNVSTLELGDSALYLCASSLRGTSGSSYSEQYFGPGTRLTVT.

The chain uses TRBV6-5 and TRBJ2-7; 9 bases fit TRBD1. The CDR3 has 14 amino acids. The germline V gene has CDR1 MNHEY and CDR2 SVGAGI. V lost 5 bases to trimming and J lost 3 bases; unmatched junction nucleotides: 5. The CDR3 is CASSLRDRDYEQYF. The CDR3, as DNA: TGTGCCAGCAGTCTCCGGGACAGGGACTACGAGCAGTACTTC.

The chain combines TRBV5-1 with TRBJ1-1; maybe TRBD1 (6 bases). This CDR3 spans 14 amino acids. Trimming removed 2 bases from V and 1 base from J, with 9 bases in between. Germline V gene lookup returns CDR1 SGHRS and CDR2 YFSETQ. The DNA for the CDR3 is TGCGCCAGCAGCTTACAGGGTACGAACACTGAAGCTTTCTTT. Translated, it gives CASSLQGTNTEAFF.

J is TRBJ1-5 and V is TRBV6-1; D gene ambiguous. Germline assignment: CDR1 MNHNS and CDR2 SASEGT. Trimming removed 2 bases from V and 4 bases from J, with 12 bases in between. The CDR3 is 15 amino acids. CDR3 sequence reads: CASSEIGFGNQPQHF. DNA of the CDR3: TGTGCCAGCAGTGAAATTGGTTTTGGGAATCAGCCCCAGCATTTT.

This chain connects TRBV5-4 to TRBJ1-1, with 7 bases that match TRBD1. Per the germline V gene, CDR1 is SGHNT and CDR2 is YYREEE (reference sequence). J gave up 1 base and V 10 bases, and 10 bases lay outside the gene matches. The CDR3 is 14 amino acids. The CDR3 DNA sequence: TGTGCCTCCCGACAGGGCGGAACGAACACTGAAGCTTTCTTT. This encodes CASRQGGTNTEAFF.